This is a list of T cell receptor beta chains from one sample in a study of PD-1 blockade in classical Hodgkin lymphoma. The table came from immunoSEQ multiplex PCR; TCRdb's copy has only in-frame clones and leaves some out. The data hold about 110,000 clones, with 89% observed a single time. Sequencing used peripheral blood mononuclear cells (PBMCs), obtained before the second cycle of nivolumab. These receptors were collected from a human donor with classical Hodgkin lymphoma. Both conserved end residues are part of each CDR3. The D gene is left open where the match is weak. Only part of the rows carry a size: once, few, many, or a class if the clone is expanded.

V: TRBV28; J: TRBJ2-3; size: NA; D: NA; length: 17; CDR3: CASSSPIIVPSTDTQYF; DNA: TGTGCCAGCAGTTCCCCTATTATTGTTCCTAGCACAGATACGCAGTATTTT
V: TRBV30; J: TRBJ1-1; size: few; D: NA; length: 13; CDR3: CAWTGTPNLEAFF; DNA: TGTGCCTGGACAGGGACCCCGAACCTTGAAGCTTTCTTT
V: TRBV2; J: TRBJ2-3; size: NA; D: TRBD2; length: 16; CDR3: CASSERLAGGTDTQYF; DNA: TGTGCCAGCAGTGAACGGCTAGCGGGAGGCACAGATACGCAGTATTTT
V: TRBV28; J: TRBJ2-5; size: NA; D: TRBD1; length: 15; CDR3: CASSSGTGVLETQYF; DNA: TGTGCCAGCAGTTCCGGGACAGGGGTTCTGGAGACCCAGTACTTC
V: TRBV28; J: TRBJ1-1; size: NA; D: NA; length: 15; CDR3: CASKPEATGNTEAFF; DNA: TGTGCCAGCAAGCCGGAAGCAACAGGGAATACTGAAGCTTTCTTT
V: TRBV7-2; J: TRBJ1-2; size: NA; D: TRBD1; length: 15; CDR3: CASSFQTGERGGYTF; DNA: TGTGCCAGCAGCTTCCAGACAGGGGAGAGGGGTGGCTACACCTTC
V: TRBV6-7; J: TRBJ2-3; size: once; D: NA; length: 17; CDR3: CASSYWPGQTSTDTQYF; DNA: TGTGCCAGCAGTTACTGGCCCGGACAGACTAGCACAGATACGCAGTATTTT
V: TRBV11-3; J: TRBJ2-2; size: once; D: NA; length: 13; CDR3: CASSFPGTGELFF; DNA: TGTGCCAGCAGCTTCCCCGGAACCGGGGAGCTGTTTTTT
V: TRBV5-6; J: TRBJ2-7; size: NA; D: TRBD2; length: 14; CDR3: CASSTSGRLLEQYF; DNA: TGTGCCAGCAGCACTAGCGGGAGACTCCTCGAGCAGTACTTC
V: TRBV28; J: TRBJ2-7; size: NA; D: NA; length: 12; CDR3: CASIGNTYEQYF; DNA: TGTGCCAGCATCGGGAACACCTACGAGCAGTACTTC
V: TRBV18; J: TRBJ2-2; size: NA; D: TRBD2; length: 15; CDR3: CASSPGLAHTGELFF; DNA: TGTGCCAGCTCACCAGGACTAGCGCACACCGGGGAGCTGTTTTTT
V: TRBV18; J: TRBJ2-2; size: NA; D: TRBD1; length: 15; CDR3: CASSPTGVRSGELFF; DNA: TGTGCCAGCTCACCGACAGGGGTCCGTTCTGGGGAGCTGTTTTTT
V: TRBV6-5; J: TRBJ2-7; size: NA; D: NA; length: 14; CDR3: CASSYVAGSYEQYF; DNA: TGTGCCAGCAGTTACGTTGCGGGATCCTACGAGCAGTACTTC
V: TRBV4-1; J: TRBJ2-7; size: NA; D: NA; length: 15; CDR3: CASSQDPARASGEYF; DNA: TGCGCCAGCAGCCAAGACCCAGCCAGGGCCTCGGGGGAGTACTTC
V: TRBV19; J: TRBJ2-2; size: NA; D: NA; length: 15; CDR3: CASSITSRSTGELFF; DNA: TGTGCCAGTAGTATAACTAGCCGGAGCACCGGGGAGCTGTTTTTT
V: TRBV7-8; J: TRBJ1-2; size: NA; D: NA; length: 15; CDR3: CASSLALRRDSSYTF; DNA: TGTGCCAGCAGCTTAGCGTTAAGGCGGGATTCTAGCTACACCTTC
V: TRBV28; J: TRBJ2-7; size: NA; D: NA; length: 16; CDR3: CASTSTSGPLVREQYF; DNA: TGTGCCAGCACGTCGACAAGCGGCCCTCTGGTCCGGGAGCAGTACTTC
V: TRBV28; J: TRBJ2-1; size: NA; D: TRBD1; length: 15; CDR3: CASSLRTGYYNEQFF; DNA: TGTGCCAGCAGTTTAAGGACAGGGTACTACAATGAGCAGTTCTTC
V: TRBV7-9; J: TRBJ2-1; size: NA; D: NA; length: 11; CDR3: CASSLAGSCFF; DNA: TGTGCCAGCAGCTTAGCCGGGAGTTGTTTCTTC
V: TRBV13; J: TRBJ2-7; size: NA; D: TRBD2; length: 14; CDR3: CASSTLAGEAEQYF; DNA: TGTGCCAGCAGCACCCTGGCGGGAGAAGCCGAGCAGTACTTC
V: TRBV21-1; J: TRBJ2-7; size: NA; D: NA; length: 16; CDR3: CASSKEGLARTYEQYF; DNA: TGTGCCAGCAGCAAAGAAGGGCTAGCGAGGACCTACGAGCAGTACTTC
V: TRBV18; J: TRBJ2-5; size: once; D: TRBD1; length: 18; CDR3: CASSPAGQAVIVQETQYF; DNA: TGTGCCAGCTCACCGGCGGGACAGGCCGTAATTGTCCAAGAGACCCAGTACTTC
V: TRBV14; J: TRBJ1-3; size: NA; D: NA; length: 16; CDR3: CASSPLGPSSGNTIYF; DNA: TGTGCCAGCAGCCCCCTCGGTCCCTCCTCTGGAAACACCATATATTTT
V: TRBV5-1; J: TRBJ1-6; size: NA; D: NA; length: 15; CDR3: CASSFRPTKDSPLHF; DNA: TGCGCCAGCAGCTTTAGGCCGACCAAGGATTCACCCCTCCACTTT
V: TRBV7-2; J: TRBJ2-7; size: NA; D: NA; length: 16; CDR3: CASSLDGGRPSYEQYF; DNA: TGTGCCAGCAGCTTAGATGGCGGGCGCCCCTCCTACGAGCAGTACTTC
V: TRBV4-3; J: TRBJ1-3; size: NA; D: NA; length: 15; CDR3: CASSQGGGPGNTIYF; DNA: TGCGCCAGCAGCCAAGGGGGGGGGCCAGGAAACACCATATATTTT
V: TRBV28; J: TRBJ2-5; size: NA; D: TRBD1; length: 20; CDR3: CASSLPTGDRGTGAQETQYF; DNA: TGTGCCAGCAGTTTACCCACCGGGGACAGAGGGACAGGGGCCCAAGAGACCCAGTACTTC
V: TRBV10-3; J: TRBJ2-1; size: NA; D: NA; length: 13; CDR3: CAISERGNNEQFF; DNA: TGTGCCATCAGTGAGCGGGGGAACAATGAGCAGTTCTTC
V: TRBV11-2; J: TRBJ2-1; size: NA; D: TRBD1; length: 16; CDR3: CASSLDQQGADNEQFF; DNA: TGTGCCAGCAGCTTAGATCAACAGGGGGCGGACAATGAGCAGTTCTTC
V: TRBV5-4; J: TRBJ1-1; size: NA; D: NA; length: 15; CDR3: CASSSRLLGDTEAFF; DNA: TGTGCCAGCAGCTCGCGTCTCTTGGGGGACACTGAAGCTTTCTTT
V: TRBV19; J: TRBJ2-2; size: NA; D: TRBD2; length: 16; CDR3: CASSEIAGGLGGELFF; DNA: TGTGCCAGTAGTGAAATAGCGGGAGGGCTCGGCGGGGAGCTGTTTTTT
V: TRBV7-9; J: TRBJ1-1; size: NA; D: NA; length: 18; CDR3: CASSLPAGRDGGVVEAFF; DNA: TGTGCCAGCAGCTTACCGGCAGGCAGGGACGGGGGCGTCGTTGAAGCTTTCTTT
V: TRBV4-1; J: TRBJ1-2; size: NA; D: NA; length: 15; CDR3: CASSQERLTHYGYTF; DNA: TGCGCCAGCAGCCAAGAAAGGCTGACGCACTATGGCTACACCTTC
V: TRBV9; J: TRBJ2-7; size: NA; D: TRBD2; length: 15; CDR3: CASSVDGGSFYEQYF; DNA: TGTGCCAGCAGCGTAGACGGGGGGAGCTTCTACGAGCAGTACTTC
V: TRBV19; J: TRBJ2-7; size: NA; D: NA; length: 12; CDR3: CASNGDSYEQYF; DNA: TGTGCCAGTAACGGCGATTCCTACGAGCAGTACTTC
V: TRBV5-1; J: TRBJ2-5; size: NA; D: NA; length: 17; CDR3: CASSLTTLRSSQETQYF; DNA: TGCGCCAGCAGCCTTACAACTTTGAGGTCCTCCCAAGAGACCCAGTACTTC
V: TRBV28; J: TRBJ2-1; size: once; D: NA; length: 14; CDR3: CASSSGQLYNEQFF; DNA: TGTGCCAGCAGTTCTGGACAGCTGTACAATGAGCAGTTCTTC
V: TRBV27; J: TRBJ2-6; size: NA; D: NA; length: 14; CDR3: CASSLSSGANVLTF; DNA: TGTGCCAGCAGTTTATCGTCTGGGGCCAACGTCCTGACTTTC
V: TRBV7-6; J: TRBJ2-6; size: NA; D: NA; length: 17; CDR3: CASSLAWTVSGANVLTF; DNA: TGTGCCAGCAGCTTAGCGTGGACAGTATCTGGGGCCAACGTCCTGACTTTC
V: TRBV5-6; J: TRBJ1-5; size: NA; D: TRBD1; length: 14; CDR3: CASSSGQGNQPQHF; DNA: TGTGCCAGCAGCTCCGGACAGGGTAATCAGCCCCAGCATTTT
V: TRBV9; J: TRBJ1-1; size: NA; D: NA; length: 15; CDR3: CASSPPGAQNTEAFF; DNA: TGTGCCAGCAGCCCACCAGGGGCTCAGAACACTGAAGCTTTCTTT
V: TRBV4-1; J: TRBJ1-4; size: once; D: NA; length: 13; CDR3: CASSQEKGRRLFF; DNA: TGCGCCAGCAGCCAAGAAAAAGGTCGGCGACTGTTTTTT
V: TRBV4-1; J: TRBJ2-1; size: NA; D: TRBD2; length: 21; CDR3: CASSHGGRRLAGVSLRDEQFF; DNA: TGCGCCAGCAGCCACGGAGGGCGTAGGCTAGCGGGGGTTTCTTTGAGGGATGAGCAGTTCTTC
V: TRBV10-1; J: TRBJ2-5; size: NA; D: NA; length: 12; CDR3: CASSEFGKTQYF; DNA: TGCGCCAGCAGTGAGTTTGGCAAGACCCAGTACTTC
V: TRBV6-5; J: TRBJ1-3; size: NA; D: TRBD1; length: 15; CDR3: CASSTTGTSGNTIYF; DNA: TGTGCCAGCAGTACGACAGGGACCTCTGGAAACACCATATATTTT
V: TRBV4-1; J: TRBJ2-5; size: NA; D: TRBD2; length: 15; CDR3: CASSPTGLAGETQYF; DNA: TGCGCCAGCAGCCCCACGGGACTAGCTGGAGAGACCCAGTACTTC
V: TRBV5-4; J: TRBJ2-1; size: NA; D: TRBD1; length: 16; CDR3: CASSTRDSSSYNEQFF; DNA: TGTGCCAGCAGCACCCGGGACAGCAGCTCCTACAATGAGCAGTTCTTC
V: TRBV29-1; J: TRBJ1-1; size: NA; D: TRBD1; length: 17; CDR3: CSVALHRPGQGNTEAFF; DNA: TGCAGCGTTGCTCTTCATAGACCGGGACAGGGGAACACTGAAGCTTTCTTT
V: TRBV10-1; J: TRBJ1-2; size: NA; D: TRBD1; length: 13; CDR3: CASSRQGDYGYTF; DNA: TGCGCCAGCAGTCGTCAGGGGGACTATGGCTACACCTTC
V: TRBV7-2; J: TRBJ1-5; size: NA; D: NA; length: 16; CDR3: CASSLATRYSNQPQHF; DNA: TGTGCCAGCAGCTTAGCGACACGATATAGCAATCAGCCCCAGCATTTT
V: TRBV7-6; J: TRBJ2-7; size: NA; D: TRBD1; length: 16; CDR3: CASSPLGGTGSNEQYF; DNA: TGTGCCAGCAGCCCACTTGGGGGGACAGGGTCTAACGAGCAGTACTTC
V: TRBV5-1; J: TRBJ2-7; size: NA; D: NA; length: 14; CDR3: CASARGGSSYEQYF; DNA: TGCGCCAGCGCCCGAGGGGGAAGCTCCTACGAGCAGTACTTC
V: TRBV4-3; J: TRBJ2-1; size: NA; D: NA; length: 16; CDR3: CASSQERRDPYNEQFF; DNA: TGCGCCAGCAGCCAAGAACGGCGGGACCCCTACAATGAGCAGTTCTTC
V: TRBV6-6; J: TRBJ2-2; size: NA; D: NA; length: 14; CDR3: CASGNSGNTGELFF; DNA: TGTGCCAGCGGGAATAGCGGGAACACCGGGGAGCTGTTTTTT